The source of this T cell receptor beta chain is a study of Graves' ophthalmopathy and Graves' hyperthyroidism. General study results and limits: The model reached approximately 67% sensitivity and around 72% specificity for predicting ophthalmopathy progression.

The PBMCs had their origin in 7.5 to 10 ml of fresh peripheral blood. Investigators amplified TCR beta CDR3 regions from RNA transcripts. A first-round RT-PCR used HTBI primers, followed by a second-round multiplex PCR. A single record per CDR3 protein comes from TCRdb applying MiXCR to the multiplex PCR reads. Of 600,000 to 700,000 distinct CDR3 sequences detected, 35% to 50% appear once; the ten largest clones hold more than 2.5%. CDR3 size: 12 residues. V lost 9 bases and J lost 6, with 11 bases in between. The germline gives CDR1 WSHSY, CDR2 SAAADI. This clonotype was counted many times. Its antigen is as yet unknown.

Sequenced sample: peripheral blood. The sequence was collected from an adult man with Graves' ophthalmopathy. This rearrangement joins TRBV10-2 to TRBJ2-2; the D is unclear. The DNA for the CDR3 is TGCGCCAGTTCGCCCGTTGCCGGGGAGCTGTTTTTT. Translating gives CASSPVAGELFF.